Listed below are T cell receptor beta chains from one sample, sequenced in a study of CD4 and CD8 cells across lung adenocarcinoma regions. TCRdb re-called the PCR reads with MiXCR, one entry per CDR3 protein. In the table there are approximately 3,800 distinct CDR3 sequences, about 61% of which are singletons. The specimen was CD4+ T cells from the margin of a lung tumor. The receptors were sampled from a male donor with lung adenocarcinoma. The CD4 and CD8 labels of this study may be unreliable. Both conserved end residues are trimmed from each CDR3.

12	.	TRBV6-1	ASSVEGGLYEQY
12	.	TRBV7-3	ASSLTSDYNEQF
11	TRBJ2-3	TRBV5-1	ASSLARTDTQY
12	TRBJ2-1	TRBV5-1	ASSATGGNNEQF
11	TRBJ1-2	TRBV6-5	ASSYMSPRGYT
14	TRBJ2-3	TRBV6-1	ASSLGLAGAADTQY
12	TRBJ1-2	TRBV27	ASSLVGGPGGYT
13	TRBJ2-1	TRBV7-3	ASSTGEGSTGEQF
14	TRBJ2-4	TRBV6-1	ASSETQGVAKNIQY
11	TRBJ1-1	TRBV6-1	ASSEQDFTEAF
10	TRBJ2-1	TRBV6-1	ASSRQWSEQF
14	TRBJ2-1	TRBV6-1	ASSEGILAGDNEQF
11	TRBJ1-5	TRBV12-3/TRBV12-4	ASSFQAYQPQH
11	TRBJ1-4	TRBV7-2	ASSFYSREKLF
15	TRBJ2-1	TRBV6-5	ASSYSWGGSSYNEQF
12	TRBJ2-2	TRBV27	ASRPTGQDGELF
11	TRBJ2-3	TRBV6-1	ASTRAGGDTQY
13	.	TRBV12-3/TRBV12-4	ASSLFGTETYEQY
11	.	TRBV10-3	ATGTGSVYEQY
12	.	TRBV27	AGSGGPDPDTQY
12	TRBJ2-1	TRBV10-3	ASRLAASYNEQF
15	TRBJ2-6	TRBV7-3	ASTQLSTISGANVLT
11	TRBJ2-7	TRBV6-1	ASTGTGRDEQY
9	TRBJ2-1	TRBV6-5	ASSLRGEQL
15	TRBJ2-2	TRBV20-1	SARLGTSGSNTGELF
13	TRBJ2-1	TRBV6-1	ASTVRQGRDNEQF
12	TRBJ1-1	TRBV6-1	ASIPPGPRTEAF
14	TRBJ1-1	TRBV10-1	ASPLWCTFRDTEAF
11	TRBJ1-1	TRBV6-1	ASQGRGNTEAF
12	.	TRBV11-2	ASSSEALAIEQY
11	TRBJ2-1	TRBV6-1	ASSVGQEREQF
9	TRBJ2-5	TRBV7-6	ASSSGETQY
15	TRBJ2-2	TRBV10-1	ASSELIGGEDTGELF
16	TRBJ2-7	TRBV6-5	ASSYWWDTTPCSYVQY
13	TRBJ2-1	TRBV6-1	ASSVEQGAGYEQF
12	.	TRBV10-1	ASSPSGATDTQY
12	.	TRBV6-1	ASSPRQGPYEQY
12	TRBJ2-3	TRBV7-2	ASSLRPATDTQY
13	TRBJ2-7	TRBV7-3	ASSLTGSSSYEQY
15	.	TRBV7-2	ASSPQGSAGHSYEQY
10	TRBJ2-1	TRBV25-1	ASSSSGDEQF
11	TRBJ2-1	TRBV27	ASSPVARGEQF
14	TRBJ2-1	TRBV27	ASSTPDRVLYNEQF
13	TRBJ2-5	TRBV12-3/TRBV12-4	ASSLGQGAKETQY
12	.	TRBV27	ASSSRGAVGEQY
11	TRBJ2-1	TRBV10-2	ASIGLPNNEQF
14	.	TRBV25-1	ASSAAAGGAKDIQY
13	.	TRBV6-5	ASSYSHPTYNEQF
14	TRBJ2-1	TRBV6-4	ASSSFGTSGYNEQF
10	.	TRBV11-2	ASSLEQGEQF
13	TRBJ2-1	TRBV6-1	ASSEGRAPRYEQF
10	.	TRBV7-8	ASSRPRNEQY
13	.	TRBV6-1	ASSEIGGASYEQY
17	TRBJ2-7	TRBV6-1	ASSEEGWGPTLSSYEQY
13	TRBJ2-1	TRBV4-2	ASSQGDLAVNEQF
11	TRBJ1-1	TRBV11-2	ASSLTQNTEAF